This T cell receptor beta chain was identified in a study of CD8 T cells in ankylosing spondylitis. Study-level findings and limits: The clones that were linked to disease were reported to be significantly enriched in matched synovial fluid samples from ankylosing spondylitis patients.

In this sample, this clonotype turned up a few times. Antigen unknown. In making TCR beta libraries, quantitative 5'-RACE with molecular barcodes was used. TCRdb itself ran the 5' RACE reads through MiXCR, one entry per CDR3 protein. The top ten clones hold about 8.2% of a sample with about 280,000 distinct CDR3 sequences, over 15% of them seen once. This clonotype was obtained from a male donor with ankylosing spondylitis or in good health (not recorded which). Sequencing was carried out using blood, either unsorted or a sorted T cell fraction (not recorded which).

CDR3 in DNA: TGTGCCAGCAGGACCGGACTAGCGGGGTCGTACCAAGAGACCCAGTACTTC. It is translated as CASRTGLAGSYQETQYF. The chain joins TRBV28 to TRBJ2-5; 12 positions match TRBD2. The CDR3 loop spans 17 amino acids. Germline assignment: CDR1 MDHEN and CDR2 SYDVKM. V shed 6 bases and J 0 bases; nucleotides not matched to a gene: 8.